This is a list of T cell receptor beta chains from one sample in a study of tumor-infiltrating lymphocytes in primary liver carcinoma. In TCRdb, the multiplex PCR reads were re-called with MiXCR into one record per CDR3 protein. The repertoire holds 330,000 or so distinct CDR3 sequences, with about 65% as singletons. The sequencing sample was made of peripheral blood. The receptor set was obtained from a man aged 40-50 years with primary liver carcinoma and hepatitis B virus infection. The CDR3 runs from the conserved cysteine through the conserved F or W. Fields, in order: J gene, D gene, clone size, V gene, CDR3 DNA, CDR3 protein. The D gene is left open where the match is weak. The listing skips clone size in some rows; elsewhere it reads once, few, many or a size class.

>TRBJ1-4|-|many|TRBV11-2
TGTGCCAGCAGCAAGCCCGGGACGGCCGGGGAAAAACTGTTTTTT
CASSKPGTAGEKLFF
>TRBJ2-7|TRBD2|many|TRBV11-2
TGTGCCAGCAGCTTAGATCGAGGTGGACTAGCGGGCAACGAGCAGTACTTC
CASSLDRGGLAGNEQYF
>TRBJ2-7|-|few|TRBV5-5
TGTGCCAGCAGCTTGGCCGGCGGCGGAGGGACCCCCTACGAGCAGTACTTC
CASSLAGGGGTPYEQYF
>TRBJ2-7|TRBD2|few|TRBV6-5
TGTGCCAGCAGTTACGGACTAGCGGGAGTCCCCTACGAGCAGTACTTC
CASSYGLAGVPYEQYF
>TRBJ2-7|TRBD1|many|TRBV29-1
TGCAGCGGCGTAACGGGACAGCCCTACGAGCAGTACTTC
CSGVTGQPYEQYF
>TRBJ1-5|-|many|TRBV12-3/TRBV12-4
TGTGCCAGCCAACTAGAACGCCAGCAGCCCCAGCATTTT
CASQLERQQPQHF
>TRBJ2-7|-|-|TRBV11-2
TGTGTCAACAGCTTAGATACGGACACTTCTCGTGAGCAGTACTTC
CVNSLDTDTSREQYF
>TRBJ2-1|-|many|TRBV29-1
TGCAGCACCCTGACAGGTACCCTCGGCAATGAGCAGTTCTTC
CSTLTGTLGNEQFF
>TRBJ1-1|TRBD1|once|TRBV11-2
TGTGCCAGCAGCATACAAGAGGGGGCGATGAACACTGAGGCTTTCTTT
CASSIQEGAMNTEAFF
>TRBJ1-4|-|-|TRBV5-1
TGCGCCAGCAGCTTTTTGGGGGGCGCTAATGAAAAACTGTTTTTT
CASSFLGGANEKLFF
>TRBJ2-7|-|-|TRBV6-5
TGTGCCAGCATTCCGAATGGCGTTCCCTACGTGCAGTACTTC
CASIPNGVPYVQYF
>TRBJ1-2|-|many|TRBV29-1
TGCAGCGTTCAAGCAGCCATCTATGGCTACACCTTC
CSVQAAIYGYTF
>TRBJ2-5|-|-|TRBV12-3/TRBV12-4
TGTGCCAGGAACCCCTCGAGGGGAGAGACCCAGTACTTC
CARNPSRGETQYF
>TRBJ1-3|-|few|TRBV12-3/TRBV12-4
TGTGCCAGCAGTTTTAGTACAGGGAGCGGAAACACCATATATTTT
CASSFSTGSGNTIYF
>TRBJ2-5|TRBD1|few|TRBV11-2
TGTGCCAACAGCTCACAGGGGCCGCATGAGACCCAGTACTTC
CANSSQGPHETQYF
>TRBJ2-7|-|-|TRBV12-3/TRBV12-4
TGTGCCAGCAGCTTCACTAAGGGTGAACAGTACTTC
CASSFTKGEQYF
>TRBJ1-2|-|few|TRBV5-4
TGTGCCAGCAGCTTGGACTCGTCCTATGGCTACACCTTC
CASSLDSSYGYTF
>TRBJ2-7|TRBD1|-|TRBV28
TGTGCCAGCAGAGGACAGGGGGCATCCTACGAGCAGTACTTC
CASRGQGASYEQYF
>TRBJ1-6|-|many|TRBV6-6
TGTGCCAGCAGTTCGGGGGGTTCCTATAATTCACCCCTCCACTTT
CASSSGGSYNSPLHF
>TRBJ1-5|TRBD1|-|TRBV28
TGTGCCAGCAGAAGGGGACAGCCCCGGCATTTT
CASRRGQPRHF
>TRBJ2-3|TRBD2|-|TRBV11-2
TGTACTAGCAGCTTAGATCTTAGGACTAGCCTCCCAGATACGCAGTATTTT
CTSSLDLRTSLPDTQYF
>TRBJ1-1|-|-|TRBV10-3
TGTGCCATCAGTGGGCTAGGAGGGGCGAGCACTGAAGCTTTCTTT
CAISGLGGASTEAFF
>TRBJ2-7|-|-|TRBV6-5
TGTGCCCGCAGTTACTCCCCGTGGAGGGGCGACGAGCAGTATTTC
CARSYSPWRGDEQYF
>TRBJ2-1|-|many|TRBV6-2/TRBV6-3
TGTGCCAGCCTCCCCCGGGGACGGAATGAGCAGTTCTTC
CASLPRGRNEQFF
>TRBJ1-4|-|-|TRBV5-5
TGTCCCAGCAGCTCCGGAGTGGGCAGGGTCGGGGAAAAACTGTTTTTT
CPSSSGVGRVGEKLFF
>TRBJ2-7|TRBD1|once|TRBV28
TGTGCCAGCAGTACACGGGACAGGGGCGTCTCCTACGAGCAGTACTTC
CASSTRDRGVSYEQYF
>TRBJ2-5|TRBD2|few|TRBV6-2/TRBV6-3
TGTGCCAGCAGTTACGACAGACTAGCCAACCAAGAGACCCAGTACTTC
CASSYDRLANQETQYF
>TRBJ2-5|TRBD1|-|TRBV5-6
TGTGCCAACAGCGAGGGACAGGGAGCACCAGAGACCCAGTACTTC
CANSEGQGAPETQYF
>TRBJ2-7|TRBD2|many|TRBV11-2
TGTGCCAGCAGCTTGGGGCCAGCGGGGTCGCGGGAGCAGTACTTC
CASSLGPAGSREQYF
>TRBJ1-2|-|-|TRBV7-9
TGTACCAGCAGCTCCCAGGGCTTATATGGCTACACCTTC
CTSSSQGLYGYTF
>TRBJ2-3|-|-|TRBV11-2
TGTGCCATCTCCCAGACAGGACTCACAGATACGCAGTATTTT
CAISQTGLTDTQYF